The rows below give T cell receptor beta chains drawn from one sample of a study of identical twins. Via MiXCR, TCRdb re-called the 5' RACE reads, giving one row per CDR3 protein. The table lists hundreds of thousands of distinct CDR3 sequences, 5.5% to 7.5% of them singletons. The sample comprised naive T cells sorted from blood. Source of these receptors: a man aged 18 to 30 in good health. Each CDR3 is given with its conserved first and last residue. D genes are given only for firm matches. Some rows mark clone size as missing; the rest say once, few, many or name a class of expanded clone.

v_gene	d_gene	abundance	j_gene	len	CDR3aa	CDR3nt
TRBV6-5	-	-	TRBJ2-3	11	CASSYRGRQYF	TGTGCCAGCAGTTATCGGGGGAGGCAGTATTTT
TRBV6-5	TRBD1	many	TRBJ2-1	11	CASSLQGKQFF	TGTGCCAGCAGTCTACAGGGGAAGCAGTTCTTC
TRBV10-3	-	many	TRBJ2-7	16	CAISESGTGTSYEQYF	TGTGCCATCAGTGAGTCAGGCACAGGTACTTCCTACGAGCAGTACTTC
TRBV7-2	TRBD1	-	TRBJ1-6	16	CASSLYRGQGNSPLHF	TGTGCCAGCAGCTTATACCGCGGACAGGGAAATTCACCCCTCCACTTT
TRBV4-3	TRBD2	many	TRBJ2-5	17	CASSQDRASGGVETQYF	TGCGCCAGCAGCCAAGATCGGGCTAGCGGAGGGGTAGAGACCCAGTACTTC
TRBV20-1	-	-	TRBJ2-3	14	CSAVHPQLTDTQYF	TGCAGTGCTGTCCACCCGCAACTCACAGATACGCAGTATTTT
TRBV15	TRBD2	many	TRBJ2-3	16	CATSRATSGTVDTQYF	TGTGCCACCAGCAGAGCAACTAGCGGGACGGTGGATACGCAGTATTTT
TRBV5-1	-	many	TRBJ2-3	12	CASSFRADTQYF	TGCGCCAGCAGCTTTAGAGCAGATACGCAGTATTTT
TRBV12-5	TRBD2	few	TRBJ2-2	15	CASGSGTSPAGELFF	TGTGCTAGTGGCTCCGGGACTAGCCCAGCCGGGGAGCTGTTTTTT
TRBV12-3/TRBV12-4	-	many	TRBJ2-5	15	CASSLMVGGQETQYF	TGTGCCAGCAGTTTAATGGTCGGCGGACAAGAGACCCAGTACTTC
TRBV30	TRBD2	few	TRBJ2-3	16	CAWSTGLAGSTDTQYF	TGTGCCTGGAGTACCGGACTAGCGGGAAGCACAGATACGCAGTATTTT
TRBV15	-	many	TRBJ2-7	12	CATSRDQYEQYF	TGTGCCACCAGCAGAGATCAATACGAGCAGTACTTC
TRBV7-9	-	few	TRBJ2-5	15	CASSASLRGGETQYF	TGTGCCAGCAGCGCAAGCCTCCGGGGCGGAGAGACCCAGTACTTC
TRBV25-1	-	-	TRBJ1-1	13	CAISGTGEGEAFF	TGTGCCATCTCCGGGACGGGTGAGGGCGAAGCTTTCTTT
TRBV30	-	few	TRBJ1-4	11	CASTASEKLFF	TGTGCTTCGACAGCTAGCGAAAAACTGTTTTTT
TRBV6-2/TRBV6-3	-	many	TRBJ2-3	15	CASSRGTHSRDTQYF	TGTGCCAGCAGTCGTGGGACCCATTCGCGGGATACGCAGTATTTT
TRBV29-1	TRBD1	many	TRBJ2-5	14	CSVDGTGGQETQYF	TGCAGCGTTGACGGGACAGGTGGCCAAGAGACCCAGTACTTC
TRBV20-1	-	many	TRBJ2-3	15	CSARATGTNTDTQYF	TGCAGTGCTAGAGCAACCGGGACCAACACAGATACGCAGTATTTT
TRBV7-9	-	-	TRBJ2-2	11	CASSSPVELFF	TGTGCCAGCAGCTCCCCAGTGGAGCTGTTTTTT
TRBV5-1	-	many	TRBJ2-7	17	CASSLNVAGFVFYEQYF	TGCGCCAGCAGCTTGAACGTGGCAGGGTTCGTCTTTTACGAGCAGTACTTC
TRBV28	TRBD1	many	TRBJ2-3	15	CASTLEGGRADTQYF	TGTGCCAGCACCCTAGAAGGGGGCAGGGCAGATACGCAGTATTTT
TRBV9	TRBD2	many	TRBJ2-1	15	CASSLSGGRGNEQFF	TGTGCCAGCAGCCTGTCCGGCGGGAGGGGGAATGAGCAGTTCTTC
TRBV5-6	-	-	TRBJ1-1	15	CASSLDTLRNAEAFF	TGTGCCAGCAGCTTGGACACCCTTCGGAACGCTGAAGCTTTCTTT
TRBV7-9	TRBD2	few	TRBJ2-1	16	CASSRIQRGTYNEQFF	TGTGCCAGCAGCCGGATTCAGCGGGGAACCTACAATGAGCAGTTCTTC
TRBV12-3/TRBV12-4	-	many	TRBJ1-1	15	CASSPEVRRNTEAFF	TGTGCCAGCAGCCCAGAGGTCAGACGTAACACTGAAGCTTTCTTT
TRBV12-3/TRBV12-4	-	many	TRBJ2-7	14	CASSIGLSSYEQYF	TGTGCCAGCAGCATAGGACTGAGCTCCTACGAGCAGTACTTC
TRBV20-1	-	many	TRBJ2-1	15	CSAKTLDLAYNEQFF	TGCAGTGCTAAGACACTAGACCTCGCCTACAATGAGCAGTTCTTC
TRBV28	TRBD1	many	TRBJ2-7	14	CASSSAGTVYEQYF	TGTGCCAGCAGTTCCGCCGGGACAGTCTACGAGCAGTACTTC
TRBV6-1	-	many	TRBJ1-4	14	CASSETGNAEKLFF	TGTGCCAGCAGTGAAACAGGAAATGCTGAAAAACTGTTTTTT
TRBV20-1	-	few	TRBJ2-5	15	CSARGVEGTQETQYF	TGCAGTGCTAGAGGCGTCGAGGGGACCCAAGAGACCCAGTACTTC
TRBV6-2/TRBV6-3	TRBD1	many	TRBJ1-5	18	CASRPGKTGVDSLAPQHF	TGTGCCAGTAGACCCGGGAAGACAGGGGTTGATTCGCTTGCGCCCCAGCATTTT
TRBV29-1	-	few	TRBJ2-7	12	CSVATGTAEQYF	TGCAGCGTTGCAACAGGGACGGCCGAGCAGTACTTC
TRBV29-1	TRBD1	many	TRBJ1-2	15	CSVRVPGTETYGYTF	TGCAGCGTTAGGGTCCCCGGGACAGAGACCTATGGCTACACCTTC
TRBV6-2/TRBV6-3	-	many	TRBJ2-5	14	CASSYLHTQETQYF	TGTGCCAGCAGTTACCTCCATACCCAAGAGACCCAGTACTTC
TRBV27	TRBD2	few	TRBJ2-7	14	CASAKREGAYEQYF	TGTGCCAGCGCTAAGCGGGAGGGCGCCTACGAGCAGTACTTC
TRBV10-3	-	many	TRBJ2-7	14	CAIKSQDSSYEQYF	TGTGCCATCAAGAGCCAGGATAGCTCCTACGAGCAGTACTTC
TRBV6-5	TRBD1	many	TRBJ2-6	17	CASSYSTGGHGANVLTF	TGTGCCAGCAGTTACTCGACAGGGGGCCATGGGGCCAACGTCCTGACTTTC
TRBV7-2	-	many	TRBJ2-7	14	CASSPGGRPYEQYF	TGTGCCAGCAGCCCAGGGGGGCGGCCCTACGAGCAGTACTTC
TRBV20-1	-	many	TRBJ1-1	14	CSALAQPLNTEAFF	TGCAGTGCTTTGGCACAGCCTCTGAACACTGAAGCTTTCTTT
TRBV29-1	-	many	TRBJ2-2	17	CSVEDPRVAGHTGELFF	TGCAGCGTTGAAGATCCGCGGGTGGCAGGGCACACCGGGGAGCTGTTTTTT
TRBV4-3	-	few	TRBJ2-7	15	CASSQDQTNSYEQYF	TGCGCCAGCAGCCAAGATCAAACTAATTCCTACGAGCAGTACTTC
TRBV7-9	TRBD2	many	TRBJ2-3	17	CASIDPRTSGSMDTQYF	TGTGCCAGCATCGATCCTCGGACTAGCGGGAGTATGGATACGCAGTATTTT
TRBV11-1	-	-	TRBJ1-2	15	CASSLDSHGSYGYTF	TGTGCCAGCAGCTTAGATAGCCACGGCTCGTATGGCTACACCTTC
TRBV20-1	TRBD1	few	TRBJ2-5	14	CSAPPGQKEETQYF	TGCAGTGCTCCCCCGGGACAGAAGGAAGAGACCCAGTACTTC
TRBV7-2	-	few	TRBJ2-7	15	CASSFSGTQPYEQYF	TGTGCCAGCAGCTTCTCCGGGACACAACCCTACGAGCAGTACTTC
TRBV7-2	TRBD1	-	TRBJ1-3	15	CASSPDRVPGNTIYF	TGTGCCAGCAGCCCGGACAGGGTACCTGGAAACACCATATATTTT